Listed below are T cell receptor beta chains from one sample, sequenced in a study of a mutant IDH1 vaccine in newly diagnosed glioma. Sequenced by immunoSEQ multiplex PCR; TCRdb stores in-frame clones only, minus some. The sample has roughly 28,000 clones, more than 80% seen once; the top ten hold around a fifth. Their recognized antigens are unknown. The sequencing used PBMCs, collected from a glioma patient whose treatment included an IDH1 peptide vaccine. The receptors were sampled from a man aged 18 to 29 with glioma. CDR3s include the opening cysteine and the closing phenylalanine or tryptophan. D genes are given only for firm matches. Clone size is stated in some rows and not others, as once, few, many or a class when expanded.

D	size	V	J	CDR3	DNA
TRBD1	once	TRBV28	TRBJ1-5	CASSLGPGTGREPQHF	TGTGCCAGCAGTTTAGGCCCCGGGACAGGAAGAGAGCCCCAGCATTTT
NA	NA	TRBV4-1	TRBJ2-2	CASSQDAGRGRRNTGELFF	TGCGCCAGCAGCCAAGACGCAGGGCGGGGAAGGCGAAACACCGGGGAGCTGTTTTTT
NA	NA	TRBV4-3	TRBJ2-5	CASSQSANTKTQYF	TGCGCCAGCAGCCAATCGGCTAACACGAAGACCCAGTACTTC
TRBD1	NA	TRBV27	TRBJ1-2	CASGGQGSSYGYTF	TGTGCCAGCGGGGGACAGGGGTCCAGCTATGGCTACACCTTC
TRBD1	NA	TRBV7-9	TRBJ1-1	CASSRTGYGTEAFF	TGTGCCAGCAGCCGGACAGGGTACGGCACTGAAGCTTTCTTT
TRBD1	NA	TRBV5-1	TRBJ1-2	CASSETGGADYGYTF	TGCGCCAGCTCGGAAACAGGGGGCGCAGACTATGGCTACACCTTC
NA	NA	TRBV30	TRBJ1-1	CACQGLGTEAFF	TGTGCCTGTCAGGGGTTGGGCACTGAAGCTTTCTTT
NA	NA	TRBV28	TRBJ1-2	CASGYRVRNYGYTF	TGTGCCAGCGGATACAGGGTGAGAAACTATGGCTACACCTTC
TRBD1	NA	TRBV5-4	TRBJ1-4	CASSLGGQGTEKLFF	TGTGCCAGCAGCTTGGGCGGACAGGGGACTGAAAAACTGTTTTTT
TRBD1	once	TRBV7-9	TRBJ1-4	CASSLRLQGASEKLFF	TGTGCCAGCAGCTTACGACTCCAGGGGGCTAGTGAAAAACTGTTTTTT
NA	NA	TRBV9	TRBJ2-7	CASSVHFSSYEQYF	TGTGCCAGCAGCGTCCATTTCAGCTCCTACGAGCAGTACTTC
NA	NA	TRBV14	TRBJ2-7	CASSHRRDTVYYEQYF	TGTGCCAGCAGCCATCGAAGGGACACGGTGTACTACGAGCAGTACTTC
TRBD2	NA	TRBV7-2	TRBJ2-1	CASSASTSGNEQFF	TGTGCCAGCAGCGCCAGTACTAGCGGCAATGAGCAGTTCTTC
NA	NA	TRBV5-5	TRBJ1-5	CASSVTGAGNQPQHF	TGTGCCAGCAGCGTTACAGGAGCGGGCAATCAGCCCCAGCATTTT
TRBD1	NA	TRBV25-1	TRBJ1-1	CASSEVGTGVNEAFF	TGTGCCAGCAGTGAAGTCGGGACAGGGGTGAATGAAGCTTTCTTT
NA	NA	TRBV10-3	TRBJ1-3	CAISGKAYSGNTIYF	TGTGCCATCAGTGGGAAAGCGTACTCTGGAAACACCATATATTTT
NA	NA	TRBV5-1	TRBJ1-1	CASSEGDWPEAFF	TGCGCCAGCAGCGAGGGGGACTGGCCAGAAGCTTTCTTT
NA	NA	TRBV6-5	TRBJ1-1	CASLPDFMNTEAFF	TGTGCCAGTCTTCCGGACTTCATGAACACTGAAGCTTTCTTT
NA	medium-sized	TRBV10-3	TRBJ2-7	CAISRVAYEQYF	TGTGCCATCAGCCGGGTAGCCTACGAGCAGTACTTC
TRBD2	NA	TRBV9	TRBJ2-1	CASGGDGDYNEQFF	TGTGCCAGCGGGGGGGACGGTGACTACAATGAGCAGTTCTTC
NA	once	TRBV7-2	TRBJ2-3	CASSPPIAFSTDTQYF	TGTGCCAGCAGCCCCCCAATAGCGTTTAGCACAGATACGCAGTATTTT
NA	NA	TRBV10-2	TRBJ1-6	CASSYREYNSPLHF	TGCGCCAGCAGTTACAGGGAGTATAATTCACCCCTCCACTTT
NA	NA	TRBV4-2	TRBJ2-5	CASSQDGRGSQETQYF	TGTGCCAGCAGCCAAGATGGCCGGGGTTCTCAAGAGACCCAGTACTTC
TRBD1	once	TRBV6-5	TRBJ2-5	CASSLTGGRETQYF	TGTGCCAGCAGCCTTACAGGGGGAAGAGAGACCCAGTACTTC
TRBD1	NA	TRBV30	TRBJ1-1	CAWSFPRGTEAFF	TGTGCCTGGAGTTTCCCCAGGGGGACTGAAGCTTTCTTT
NA	NA	TRBV7-2	TRBJ2-7	CASSSTAGYEQYF	TGTGCCAGCAGCTCGACAGCCGGCTACGAGCAGTACTTC
NA	NA	TRBV29-1	TRBJ2-1	CSVPLTSSNYNEQFF	TGCAGCGTCCCTTTAACTAGCAGCAACTACAATGAGCAGTTCTTC
TRBD1	NA	TRBV6-5	TRBJ2-7	CASSYSWQGAYEQYF	TGTGCCAGCAGTTACTCATGGCAGGGGGCCTACGAGCAGTACTTC
NA	NA	TRBV6-5	TRBJ2-1	CASYTRGGYEQFF	TGTGCCAGCTATACCAGGGGGGGGTATGAGCAGTTCTTC
TRBD1	NA	TRBV4-1	TRBJ2-7	CASSHPGQGYEQYF	TGCGCCAGCAGCCACCCGGGACAGGGATACGAGCAGTACTTC
NA	NA	TRBV27	TRBJ1-5	CASSLKSGNQPQHF	TGTGCCAGCAGTTTAAAGTCGGGCAATCAGCCCCAGCATTTT
TRBD1	NA	TRBV2	TRBJ2-5	CASSTGTGEETQYF	TGTGCCAGCAGTACCGGGACAGGGGAAGAGACCCAGTACTTC
TRBD2	NA	TRBV4-2	TRBJ2-7	CASSQASGDYEQYF	TGTGCCAGCAGCCAAGCCAGCGGGGACTACGAGCAGTACTTC
TRBD2	once	TRBV30	TRBJ2-1	CAWSGSGRFDEQFF	TGTGCCTGGAGTGGGAGCGGGAGGTTCGATGAGCAGTTCTTC
NA	NA	TRBV4-2	TRBJ2-1	CASSQAPNEQFF	TGTGCCAGCAGCCAAGCACCTAATGAGCAGTTCTTC
NA	NA	TRBV29-1	TRBJ1-1	CSVPTGSTEAFF	TGCAGCGTCCCGACGGGAAGCACTGAAGCTTTCTTT
NA	NA	TRBV6-4	TRBJ2-1	CASSDSAENEQFF	TGTGCCAGCAGTGACTCAGCGGAGAATGAGCAGTTCTTC
NA	NA	TRBV11-2	TRBJ1-2	CASSPRQDYGYTF	TGTGCCAGCAGCCCGAGACAGGACTATGGCTACACCTTC
NA	NA	TRBV4-1	TRBJ2-5	CASSQGVGGSGKETQYF	TGCGCCAGCAGCCAAGGGGTTGGGGGGTCCGGGAAAGAGACCCAGTACTTC
TRBD1	NA	TRBV28	TRBJ1-2	CASRIGQGGRYGYTF	TGTGCCAGCAGAATAGGACAGGGGGGAAGATATGGCTACACCTTC
NA	few	TRBV2	TRBJ2-2	CASSVREGTGELFF	TGTGCCAGCAGTGTAAGGGAAGGCACCGGGGAGCTGTTTTTT
NA	once	TRBV30	TRBJ1-1	CAWLPGWYTEAFF	TGTGCCTGGTTGCCAGGATGGTACACTGAAGCTTTCTTT
TRBD2	NA	TRBV2	TRBJ2-3	CASTPTSGRANPDTQYF	TGTGCCAGCACCCCGACTAGCGGGAGGGCCAACCCAGATACGCAGTATTTT
NA	once	TRBV2	TRBJ1-5	CASSPDRSYNQPQHF	TGTGCCAGCAGTCCCGACAGGTCCTACAATCAGCCCCAGCATTTT
NA	NA	TRBV20-1	TRBJ1-1	CSPPWQGEAFF	TGCAGTCCCCCTTGGCAGGGGGAAGCTTTCTTT
NA	NA	TRBV2	TRBJ2-1	CASSYSGPDYNEQFF	TGTGCCAGCAGCTACTCCGGACCCGACTACAATGAGCAGTTCTTC
NA	NA	TRBV29-1	TRBJ1-1	CSVRETEAFF	TGCAGCGTTCGGGAGACTGAAGCTTTCTTT
NA	NA	TRBV10-3	TRBJ1-2	CAISEGIESLPHGYTF	TGTGCCATCAGTGAAGGCATCGAATCCCTTCCCCATGGCTACACCTTC
NA	once	TRBV29-1	TRBJ1-1	CSVEVNANTEAFF	TGCAGCGTTGAAGTGAACGCGAACACTGAAGCTTTCTTT
TRBD2	NA	TRBV10-3	TRBJ2-3	CAISEEVRIAGVGQYF	TGTGCCATCAGTGAAGAGGTCAGGATAGCGGGAGTGGGGCAGTATTTT
NA	NA	TRBV6-6	TRBJ2-5	CASSYGQQETQYF	TGTGCCAGCAGTTACGGGCAGCAAGAGACCCAGTACTTC
NA	NA	TRBV20-1	TRBJ2-5	CSARETQYF	TGCAGTGCTAGAGAGACCCAGTACTTC